One and the same sample provided the 25 T cell receptor beta chains below, sequenced in a study of blood T cell repertoires in COVID-19. Libraries were prepared by immunoSEQ multiplex PCR; TCRdb keeps only in-frame clonotypes and omits some of them. The repertoire has 200,000 to 300,000 clones, almost 85% of them found once; the top ten carry 8.5% to 9.5%. The specimen sequenced was PBMCs or T cells enriched from blood (not recorded which). The source of these receptors is a woman aged 50 to 60 with acute COVID-19.

The CDR3 region is CASSQANLMNTEAFF. CDR3 nucleotides: TGCGCCAGCAGCCAGGCCAACCTCATGAACACTGAAGCTTTCTTT. This chain joins TRBV4-1 and TRBJ1-1; unclear D gene. The CDR3 contains 15 residues. V lost 3 bases, J lost 0 bases, and 11 bases lay in between. The germline gives CDR1 MGHRA, CDR2 YSYEKL.

This chain uses TRBV6-2 or TRBV6-3 with TRBJ2-3; maybe TRBD1 (6 bases). The CDR3 totals 15 residues. Germline-derived CDR1 and CDR2 are MNHEY and SVGEGT. The V and J ends lost 4 bases and 4 bases respectively, with 15 bases between them. The CDR3 coding sequence is TGTGCCAGCAGTTCAGGGGCCCTGGTAGCAGATACGCAGTATTTT. Protein sequence: CASSSGALVADTQYF.

The chain uses TRBV3-1 (or the pseudogene TRBV3-2) and TRBJ2-5; D may be TRBD1 (5 bases). The CDR3 runs to 15 residues. Trimming removed 0 bases at V and 8 bases at J, with 16 bases between. Germline loops: CDR1 LGHDT, CDR2 YNNKEL (reference sequence). The CDR3 loop reads CASSQDWGSSGTQYF. In DNA form, the CDR3 reads TGTGCCAGCAGCCAAGATTGGGGCAGCTCCGGTACCCAGTACTTC.

This clone occurred many times. The chain uses TRBV20-1 and TRBJ2-5; 9 positions match TRBD2. V dropped 3 bases and J dropped 5; count of bases not matched to a gene: 10. CDR3 length equals 15 residues. Germline V gene data show CDR1 as DFQATT and CDR2 as SNEGSKA (reference sequence). CDR3 region: CSASKAGGPGETQYF. The CDR3 region has the DNA TGCAGTGCTAGTAAGGCGGGGGGGCCTGGGGAGACCCAGTACTTC.

This chain uses TRBV3-1 (or the pseudogene TRBV3-2) with TRBJ1-2; 7 bases line up with TRBD1. With V trimmed by 4 bases and J by 8 bases, 4 bases remained unmatched. This CDR3 has 12 amino acids. Germline CDR1 LGHDT, CDR2 YNNKEL (reference sequence). The CDR3 loop is CASSPGGYGYTF. For the CDR3, the DNA is TGTGCCAGCAGCCCAGGGGGTTACGGCTACACCTTC.

This sequence joins TRBV19 and TRBJ2-7, with D uncertain. CDR3 size: 13 residues. V was trimmed by 4 bases and J by 2 bases, leaving 9 bases between them. CDR1 is LNHDA and CDR2 is SQIVND in the germline V gene (reference sequence). As DNA, the CDR3 is TGTGCCAGTAGTACTAACAGAGCCTACGAGCAGTACTTC. The encoded protein is CASSTNRAYEQYF.

J is TRBJ2-5 and V is TRBV7-2; 9 positions match TRBD1. V dropped 5 bases and J dropped 5; count of bases not matched to a gene: 6. The CDR3 has 14 amino acids. Germline V gene data show CDR1 as SGHTA and CDR2 as FQGNSA. CDR3 protein: CASSVQGAEETQYF. The DNA of the CDR3 is TGTGCCAGCAGCGTACAGGGGGCTGAGGAGACCCAGTACTTC.

The chain links TRBV2 to TRBJ1-1; D may be TRBD1 (6 bases). CDR1 is SNHLY, CDR2 FYNNEI, per germline. V was pared by 4 bases and J by 3 bases, with 12 bases between. CDR3 size: 14 residues. For the CDR3, the DNA is TGTGCCAGCAGTGCCCAGGGGAGGGACACTGAAGCTTTCTTT. The encoded protein is CASSAQGRDTEAFF.

This chain connects TRBV19 to TRBJ1-2; possible D gene TRBD1, 5 bases. V was shortened by 3 bases and J by 1 base, with 9 bases between the two germline ends. From germline, CDR1 is LNHDA and CDR2 SQIVND (reference sequence). This CDR3 region has 14 residues. Here the CDR3 reads CASSIPTVNYGYTF. CDR3 in DNA: TGTGCCAGTAGTATCCCGACAGTTAACTATGGCTACACCTTC.

The chain is built from TRBV5-4 and TRBJ1-2; the match to TRBD1 covers 9 bases. Germline-derived CDR1 and CDR2 are SGHNT and YYREEE (reference sequence). The CDR3 is 17 amino acids. V shed 2 bases, J shed 2 bases, and the junction held 10 bases outside the gene matches. This chain's CDR3 is CASSFFRDRALNYGYTF. DNA of the CDR3: TGTGCCAGCAGCTTCTTCCGGGACAGGGCTTTAAACTATGGCTACACCTTC.

The chain combines TRBV4-3 with TRBJ1-5, with D perhaps matching TRBD1 (5 bases). CDR3 length: 17 residues. CDR1 LGHNA and CDR2 YSLEER come from the germline V gene. V dropped 1 base and J dropped 5 bases, with 18 bases sitting between them. DNA of the CDR3: TGCGCCAGCAGCCAAGCAGTTATAGGGGTGAATCATCAGCCCCAGCATTTT. Amino acid sequence: CASSQAVIGVNHQPQHF.

The chain is built from TRBV5-1 and TRBJ2-1, with 7 bases fitting TRBD1. The ends lost 0 bases at V and 4 bases at J; junction bases unmatched: 1. From germline, CDR1 is SGHRS and CDR2 YFSETQ. This CDR3 is built from 14 residues. CDR3 amino acids: CASSLVGQYNEQFF. The CDR3 coding sequence is TGCGCCAGCAGCTTGGTGGGACAGTACAATGAGCAGTTCTTC.

This chain connects TRBV7-2 to TRBJ1-1; D is possibly TRBD1 (6 bases). The V gene's germline CDR1 is SGHTA and CDR2 FQGNSA. Trimming removed 5 bases from V and 0 bases from J, with 16 bases in between. CDR3 size: 16 residues. CDR3 bases: TGTGCCAGCAGCCAAGGACAGATTAAATTGAACACTGAAGCTTTCTTT. It codes for CASSQGQIKLNTEAFF.

The chain carries TRBV19 and TRBJ1-6, with 9 bases lining up with TRBD1. Germline V lookup: CDR1 LNHDA, CDR2 SQIVND (reference sequence). The CDR3 runs to 15 residues. V lost 3 bases, J lost 7 bases, and 4 bases stayed unmatched. The CDR3 is CASSIGTGQNSPLHF. In DNA, the CDR3 is TGTGCCAGTAGTATCGGGACAGGGCAAAATTCACCCCTCCACTTT.

This chain connects TRBV7-2 to TRBJ1-1; the match to TRBD1 covers 7 bases. Trimming took 2 bases from V and 5 from J; bases not matched to a gene: 8. Germline CDR1 SGHTA, CDR2 FQGNSA. The CDR3 totals 15 residues. The CDR3 DNA is TGTGCCAGCAGCTTATGGCCGGGACAGATAACTGAAGCTTTCTTT. Residues: CASSLWPGQITEAFF. Variable domain in full (rest from reference TRBV7-2 and TRBJ1-1): GAGVSQSPSNKVTEKGKDVELRCDPISGHTALYWYRQSLGQGLEFLIYFQGNSAPDKSGLPSDRFSAERTGGSVSTLTIQRTQQEDSAVYLCASSLWPGQITEAFFGQGTRLTVV.

In this sample, this clone turned up many times. V usage is TRBV27 and J usage is TRBJ1-6; D is uncertain. Germline loops: CDR1 MNHEY, CDR2 SMNVEV (reference sequence). Trimming stripped 2 bases from V and 5 bases from J, with 10 bases between. The CDR3 spans 15 residues. The CDR3 sequence is CASSLGPAHNSPLHF. The CDR3, as DNA: TGTGCCAGCAGTTTAGGGCCAGCCCATAATTCACCCCTCCACTTT.

This rearrangement joins TRBV15 to TRBJ2-7; 7 bases map to TRBD1. Unmatched junction bases numbered 10, after V lost 5 bases and J lost 3 bases. The CDR3 totals 15 residues. Germline CDR1 reads LNHNV; CDR2 reads YYDKDF (reference sequence). The CDR3 loop reads CATSEPGTVFYEQYF. In DNA, the CDR3 is TGTGCCACCAGCGAACCCGGGACAGTATTCTACGAGCAGTACTTC.

A single count supports this clone. In nucleotides, the CDR3 is TGTGCCAGCAGCCAAGAAGGGGTCACTGAAGCTTTCTTT. Translating it yields CASSQEGVTEAFF. This chain joins TRBV3-1 (or the pseudogene TRBV3-2) and TRBJ1-1; a possible D gene is TRBD1 (5 bases). The CDR3 has 13 amino acids. The V gene's germline CDR1 is LGHDT and CDR2 YNNKEL (reference sequence). V was clipped by 0 bases and J by 4 bases, with 6 bases between them.

The CDR3 coding sequence is TGTGCCATCAGTGAGGATGGAACAGTCAATCAGCCCCAGCATTTT. The encoded protein is CAISEDGTVNQPQHF. This chain uses TRBV10-3 with TRBJ1-5; unclear D gene. The ends were cut back, 2 bases at V and 3 bases at J, with 11 bases in the middle. The CDR3 consists of 15 residues. Germline CDR1 reads ENHRY; CDR2 reads SYGVKD.

This chain joins TRBV18 and TRBJ2-3, with TRBD2 identical over 10 bases. Trimming removed 0 bases from V and 5 bases from J; junction bases left unmatched: 5. The CDR3 runs 16 residues. Germline CDR1 KGHSH, CDR2 LQKENI. This CDR3 is CASSPPLSGGGDTQYF. The CDR3 DNA follows: TGTGCCAGCTCACCACCGCTAAGCGGGGGGGGAGATACGCAGTATTTT.

The V call is TRBV19, the J call TRBJ2-1; 10 bases map to TRBD1. The ends lost 5 bases at V and 7 bases at J; junction bases unmatched: 8. This CDR3 has 15 residues. The germline CDR1 and CDR2 sequences are LNHDA and SQIVND (reference sequence). The CDR3 nucleotides are TGTGCCAGTAGTCGGCCGGGACAGGGGAGGAATGAGCAGTTCTTC. Translating it yields CASSRPGQGRNEQFF.

The chain is built from TRBV6-2 or TRBV6-3 and TRBJ1-2; no clear D. The CDR3 length is 13 residues. Germline V CDR1 and CDR2: MNHEY, SVGEGT. V lost 2 bases and J lost 4, with 8 bases in between. CDR3 amino acids: CASSYDKFYGYTF. As DNA, the CDR3 is TGTGCCAGCAGTTACGACAAGTTCTATGGCTACACCTTC.

The chain carries TRBV7-9 and TRBJ1-1; the D gene is possibly TRBD1 (6 bases). The CDR3 has 14 amino acids. Germline CDR1 SEHNR, CDR2 FQNEAQ (reference sequence). The V end lost 5 bases, the J end lost 7 bases, and 17 bases lay between the germline ends. The CDR3 spells CASSLSSGDDEAFF. The CDR3 bases are TGTGCCAGCAGCCTCTCCTCAGGGGATGATGAAGCTTTCTTT.

J is TRBJ1-1 and V is TRBV7-3; the D gene is possibly TRBD1 (5 bases). V lost 5 bases, J lost 2 bases, and 9 bases lay in between. CDR1 is SGHTA, CDR2 FQGTGA, per germline. The CDR3 has 13 amino acids. CDR3 nucleotides: TGTGCCAGCAGCGTAGGGACTAACACTGAAGCTTTCTTT. Amino acid sequence: CASSVGTNTEAFF.

The chain employs TRBV6-1 and TRBJ1-2, with D uncertain. V shed 3 bases and J shed 8 bases, with 10 bases lying between them. Germline CDR1 is MNHNS and CDR2 is SASEGT. The CDR3 is made up of 12 amino acids. The CDR3: CASSDGRWGYTF. The CDR3 coding sequence is TGTGCCAGCAGTGACGGGAGATGGGGCTACACCTTC.